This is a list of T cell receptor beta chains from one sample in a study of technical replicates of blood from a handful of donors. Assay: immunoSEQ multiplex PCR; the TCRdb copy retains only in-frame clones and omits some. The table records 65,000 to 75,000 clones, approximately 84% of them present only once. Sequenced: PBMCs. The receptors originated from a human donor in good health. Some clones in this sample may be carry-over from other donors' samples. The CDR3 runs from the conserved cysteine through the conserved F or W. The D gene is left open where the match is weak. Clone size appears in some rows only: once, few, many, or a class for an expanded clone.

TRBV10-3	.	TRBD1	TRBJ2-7	TGTGCCATCAGTGAGTCGGGGACAGGGTTATACGAGCAGTACTTC	CAISESGTGLYEQYF
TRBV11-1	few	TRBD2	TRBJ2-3	TGTGCCAGCAGCTCCGGACTAGCGGGAGGGAGCACAGATACGCAGTATTTT	CASSSGLAGGSTDTQYF
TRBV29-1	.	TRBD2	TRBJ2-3	TGCAGCGACATGAGTAGGCGGGGGGCCAGAGATACGCAGTATTTT	CSDMSRRGARDTQYF
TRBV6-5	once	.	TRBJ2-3	TGTGCCAGCAGCCAGGCCGGGGGGCTCACAGATACGCAGTATTTT	CASSQAGGLTDTQYF
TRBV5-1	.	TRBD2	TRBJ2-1	TGCGCCAGCAGCCTGGGGACTAGCGGGAGTCTGAATGAGCAGTTCTTC	CASSLGTSGSLNEQFF
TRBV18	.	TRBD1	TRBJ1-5	TGTGCCAGCTCACCACTTGGACAGGGTACTCAGCCCCAGCATTTT	CASSPLGQGTQPQHF
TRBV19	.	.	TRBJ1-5	TGTGCCAGTAGTTTAGGGGGGGGTCAGCCCCAGCATTTT	CASSLGGGQPQHF
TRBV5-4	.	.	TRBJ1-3	TGTGCCAGCAGTGCTCAGGGTAGCTCTGGAAACACCATATATTTT	CASSAQGSSGNTIYF
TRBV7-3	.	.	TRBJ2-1	TGTGCCAGCAGCGCCACTACCGACAATGAGCAGTTCTTC	CASSATTDNEQFF
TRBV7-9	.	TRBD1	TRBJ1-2	TGTGCCAGCAGCTCGTCCGGGACAGGGGGCTTAAGTGGCTACACCTTC	CASSSSGTGGLSGYTF
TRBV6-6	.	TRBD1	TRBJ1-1	TGTGCCAGCAGTTACAGGGCAGGGGGCAACTCTGAAGCTTTCTTT	CASSYRAGGNSEAFF
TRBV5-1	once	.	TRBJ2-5	TGCGCCAGCAGCTTGGCTTCGGTAGAACAGACCCAGTACTTC	CASSLASVEQTQYF